The T cell receptor beta chain under discussion was sequenced for a study of shared clonotypes between healthy human individuals. Findings and caveats of the study: The genetic and exposure-history diversity represented was limited by few donors. Sequencing depth was expected to affect clonotype sharing among donors.

Each of the donors was a healthy adult who was HIV-negative and had not had a recent acute infection or vaccination. Remarks on this clone: Its antigen remains unknown.

The V gene's germline CDR1 is LNHDA and CDR2 SQIVND (reference sequence). Trimming removed 4 bases from V and 5 bases from J, with 15 bases in between. The CDR3 extends over 15 amino acids. Scientists sequenced DNA from unsorted PBMC on ten immunoSEQ deep assay plates. Clones were sequenced by immunoSEQ multiplex PCR, and TCRdb holds only the in-frame ones, with some missing. The profile shows about 460,000 clones, 77% of them singletons. Material: PBMCs. This receptor was obtained from a woman aged 35 to 49 in good health. Some clones in this sample may be carry-over from other donors' samples. The chain joins TRBV19 to TRBJ2-4; D unresolved. Written as DNA, the CDR3 is TGTGCCAGTAGTAACGCGTGGTCTGTCGAAAACATTCAGTACTTC. The encoded protein is CASSNAWSVENIQYF.